This T cell receptor (beta chain) was sequenced during a study of T and B cells in COVID-19 patients. At the level of the study: Recovered patients mostly had mild to moderate COVID-19 managed as outpatients. Of 20 to 25 active-infection patients, approximately 12 were critically ill with mechanical ventilation or extracorporeal membrane oxygenation. Findings and caveats of the study: No sequencing was yet done of CD4+, regulatory or CD8+ subsets, or of SARS-CoV-2-responsive or tetramer+ sorted cells.

Each TRB amplification used roughly 220-550 ng of genomic DNA from blood. BIOMED2 TRB-A/B primer pools were used in multiplex TRB PCR. TCRdb redid the calling of the multiplex PCR reads with MiXCR, one entry per CDR3 protein. The sample records several thousand distinct CDR3 sequences, 30% to 35% being singletons. This clonotype has a handful of counts. No antigen is known for it. This CDR3 is built from 15 residues. The trim removed 7 bases at V and 0 bases at J, leaving 5 bases unmatched. From germline, CDR1 is MNHEY and CDR2 SVGAGI. What was sequenced was blood. This clonotype originated in a human donor with active COVID-19. The chain carries TRBV6-5 and TRBJ2-3, with TRBD1 identical over 9 bases. The CDR3 bases are TGTGCCAGCACCCTACAGGGGGCGAGCACAGATACGCAGTATTTT. As protein: CASTLQGASTDTQYF.